Here is one TCR beta chain with its context. Antigen unknown. This record belongs to a study of spatial heterogeneity in lung cancer. Study overall: When follow-up PBMC samples existed, they were sequenced (at a median of roughly 25 months after resection). Detection of beta-chain sequences consistently exceeded that of alpha-chain sequences. Study-level results: At resection, ubiquitous expanded tumor TCRs appeared in blood more than at follow-up.

Germline values: CDR1 MGHRA, CDR2 YSYEKL. The CDR3 spans 16 residues. With V trimmed by 4 bases and J by 2 bases, 8 bases remained unmatched. TCR cDNA molecules were tagged individually, and each one carried a unique molecular identifier. TCRdb recomputed calls from the 5' RACE reads with MiXCR, one row per CDR3 protein. The profile covers 95,000 to 130,000 distinct CDR3 sequences, with 10% to 15% appearing a single time and roughly 17% taken by the ten largest. Regarding time point: blood at routine non-recurrence follow-up after resection. Whole RNA obtained from tumor, nontumor lung or frozen PBMC underwent sequencing without sorting.

V usage is TRBV4-1 and J usage is TRBJ2-7; 10 positions match TRBD1. This receptor was taken from a male donor with early-stage non-small cell lung cancer. The material was PBMCs, obtained at follow-up. The CDR3 nucleotides read TGCGCCAGCAGCCGAGGGACAGGGGAAGGAACCTACGAGCAGTACTTC. This codes for CASSRGTGEGTYEQYF.